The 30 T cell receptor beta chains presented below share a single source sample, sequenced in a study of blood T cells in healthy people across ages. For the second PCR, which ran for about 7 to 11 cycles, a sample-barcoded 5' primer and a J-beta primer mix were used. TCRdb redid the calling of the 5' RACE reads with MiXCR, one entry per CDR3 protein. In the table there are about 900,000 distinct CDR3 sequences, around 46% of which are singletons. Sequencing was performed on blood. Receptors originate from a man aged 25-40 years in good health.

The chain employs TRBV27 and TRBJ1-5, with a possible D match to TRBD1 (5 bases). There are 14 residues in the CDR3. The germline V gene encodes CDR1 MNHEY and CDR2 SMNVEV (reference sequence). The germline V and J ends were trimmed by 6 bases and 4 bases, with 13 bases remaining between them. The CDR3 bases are TGTGCCAGCAGACTCCCGGGGGATAATCAGCCCCAGCATTTT. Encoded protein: CASRLPGDNQPQHF.

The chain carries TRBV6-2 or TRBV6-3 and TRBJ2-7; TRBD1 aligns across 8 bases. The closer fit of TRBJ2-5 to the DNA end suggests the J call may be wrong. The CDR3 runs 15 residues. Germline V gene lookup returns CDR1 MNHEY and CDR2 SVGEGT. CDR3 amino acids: CASRPDGQGKETQYF. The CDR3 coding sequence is TGTGCCAGCAGACCCGATGGACAGGGCAAAGAGACCCAGTACTTC.

The chain's CDR3 is CASTNLYSATRSGANVLTF. CDR3 nucleotides: TGTGCCAGCACCAACTTATATTCGGCCACCCGCTCTGGGGCCAACGTCCTGACTTTC. The chain recombines TRBV6-2 or TRBV6-3 with TRBJ2-6, with D unclear. V gave up 7 bases and J gave up 0 bases, with 22 bases separating them. CDR1 and CDR2 (germline): MNHEY, SVGEGT. CDR3 length equals 19 residues.

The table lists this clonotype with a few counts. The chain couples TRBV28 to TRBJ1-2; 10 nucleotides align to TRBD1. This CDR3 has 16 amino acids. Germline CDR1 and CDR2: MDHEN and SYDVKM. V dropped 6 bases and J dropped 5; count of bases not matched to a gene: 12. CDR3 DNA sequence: TGTGCCAGCAGCACAATACGACAGGGGGCTGGGTATGGCTACACCTTC. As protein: CASSTIRQGAGYGYTF.

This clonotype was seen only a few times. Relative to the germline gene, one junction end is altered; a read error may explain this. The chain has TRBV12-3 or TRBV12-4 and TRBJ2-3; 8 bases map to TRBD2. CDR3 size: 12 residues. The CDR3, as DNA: TGTGCCAGCAGCTTAGCGGGGAATACGCAGTATTTT. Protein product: CASSLAGNTQYF.

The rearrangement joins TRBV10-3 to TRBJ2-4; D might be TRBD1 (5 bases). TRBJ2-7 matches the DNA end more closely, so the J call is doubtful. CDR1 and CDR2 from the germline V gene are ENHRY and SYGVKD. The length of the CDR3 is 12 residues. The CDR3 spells CAIRVGQYEQYF. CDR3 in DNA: TGTGCCATCAGGGTGGGGCAGTACGAGCAGTACTTC.

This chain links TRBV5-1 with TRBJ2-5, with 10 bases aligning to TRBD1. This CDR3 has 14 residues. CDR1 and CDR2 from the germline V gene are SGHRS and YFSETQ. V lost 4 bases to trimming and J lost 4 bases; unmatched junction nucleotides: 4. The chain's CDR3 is CASSAGQGRETQYF. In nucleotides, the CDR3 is TGCGCCAGCAGCGCGGGACAGGGGCGAGAGACCCAGTACTTC. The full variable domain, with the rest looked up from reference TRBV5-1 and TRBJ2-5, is KAGVTQTPRYLIKTRGQQVTLSCSPISGHRSVSWYQQTPGQGLQFLFEYFSETQRNKGNFPGRFSGRQFSNSRSEMNVSTLELGDSALYLCASSAGQGRETQYFGPGTRLLVL.

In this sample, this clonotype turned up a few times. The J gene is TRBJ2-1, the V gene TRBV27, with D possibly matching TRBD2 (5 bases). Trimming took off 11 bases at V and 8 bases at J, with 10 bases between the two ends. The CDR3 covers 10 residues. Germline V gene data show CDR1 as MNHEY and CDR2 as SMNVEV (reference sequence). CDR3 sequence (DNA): TGTGCCTCCCAGAGGGATGAGCAGTTCTTC. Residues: CASQRDEQFF.

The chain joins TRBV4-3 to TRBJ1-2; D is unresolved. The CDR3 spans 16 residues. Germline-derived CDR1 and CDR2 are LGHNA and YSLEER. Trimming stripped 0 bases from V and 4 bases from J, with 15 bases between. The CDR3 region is CASSQDPRAGPYGYTF. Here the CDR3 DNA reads TGCGCCAGCAGCCAAGATCCGAGGGCAGGCCCCTATGGCTACACCTTC.

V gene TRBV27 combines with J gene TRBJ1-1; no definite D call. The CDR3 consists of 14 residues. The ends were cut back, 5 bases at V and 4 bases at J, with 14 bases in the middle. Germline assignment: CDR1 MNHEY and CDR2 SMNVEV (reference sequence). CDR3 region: CASSPYVRATEAFF. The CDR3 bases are TGTGCCAGCAGTCCATACGTCCGGGCCACTGAAGCTTTCTTT.

DNA for the CDR3: TGCAGTGTTCTAGCGGGCGAGATCCAAGAGACCCAGTACTTC. Translating it yields CSVLAGEIQETQYF. This rearrangement joins TRBV20-1 to TRBJ2-5, with 8 bases that match TRBD2. The CDR3 is 14 amino acids. Germline V gene data show CDR1 as DFQATT and CDR2 as SNEGSKA (reference sequence). V lost 7 bases, J lost 1 base, and 8 bases stayed unmatched.

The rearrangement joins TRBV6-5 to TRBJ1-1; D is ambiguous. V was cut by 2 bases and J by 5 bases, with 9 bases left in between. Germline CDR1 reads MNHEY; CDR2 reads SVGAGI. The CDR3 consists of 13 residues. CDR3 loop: CASSYGRRTEAFF. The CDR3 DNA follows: TGTGCCAGCAGTTACGGCCGCAGAACTGAAGCTTTCTTT.

CDR3 nucleotide sequence: TGCAGTGCTACCGACAACCCGGTAGATACGCAGTATTTT. It encodes CSATDNPVDTQYF. This chain connects TRBV20-1 to TRBJ2-3; D is ambiguous. Germline assignment: CDR1 DFQATT and CDR2 SNEGSKA (reference sequence). The CDR3 has 13 amino acids. With 4 bases removed from V and 5 bases from J, the gap between germline ends came to 13 bases.

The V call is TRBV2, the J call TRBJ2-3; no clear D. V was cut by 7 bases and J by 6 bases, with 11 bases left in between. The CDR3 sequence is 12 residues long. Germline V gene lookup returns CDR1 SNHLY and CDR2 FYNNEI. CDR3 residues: CASNVPPDTQYF. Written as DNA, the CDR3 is TGTGCCAGCAACGTCCCCCCCGATACGCAGTATTTT.

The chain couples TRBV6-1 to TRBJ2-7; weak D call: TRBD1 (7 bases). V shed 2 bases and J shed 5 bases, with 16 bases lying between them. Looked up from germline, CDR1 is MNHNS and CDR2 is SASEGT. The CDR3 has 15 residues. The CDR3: CASSERGTVTDEQYF. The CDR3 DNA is TGTGCCAGCAGTGAACGGGGGACAGTAACCGACGAGCAGTACTTC.

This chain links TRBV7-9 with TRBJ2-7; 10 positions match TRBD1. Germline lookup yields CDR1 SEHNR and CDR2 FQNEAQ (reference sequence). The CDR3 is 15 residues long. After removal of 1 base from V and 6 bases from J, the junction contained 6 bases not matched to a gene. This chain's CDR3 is CASSLVGTGALEQYF. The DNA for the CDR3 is TGTGCCAGCAGCTTAGTGGGGACAGGGGCTCTCGAGCAGTACTTC. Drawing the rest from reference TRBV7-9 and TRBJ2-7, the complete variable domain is DTGVSQNPRHKITKRGQNVTFRCDPISEHNRLYWYRQTLGQGPEFLTYFQNEAQLEKSRLLSDRFSAERPKGSFSTLEIQRTEQGDSAMYLCASSLVGTGALEQYFGPGTRLTVT.

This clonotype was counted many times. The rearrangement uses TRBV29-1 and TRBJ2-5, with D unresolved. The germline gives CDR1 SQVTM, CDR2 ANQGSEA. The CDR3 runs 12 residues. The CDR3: CRVPGFQETQYF. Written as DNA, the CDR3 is TGCAGGGTTCCCGGGTTCCAAGAGACCCAGTACTTC.

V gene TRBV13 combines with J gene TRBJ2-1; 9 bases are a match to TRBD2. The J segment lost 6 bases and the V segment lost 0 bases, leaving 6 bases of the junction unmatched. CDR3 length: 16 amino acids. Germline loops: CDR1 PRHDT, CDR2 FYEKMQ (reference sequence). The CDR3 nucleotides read TGTGCCAGCAGCTTAGGCGGAGCGGGGGGCCTCAATGAGCAGTTCTTC. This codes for CASSLGGAGGLNEQFF.

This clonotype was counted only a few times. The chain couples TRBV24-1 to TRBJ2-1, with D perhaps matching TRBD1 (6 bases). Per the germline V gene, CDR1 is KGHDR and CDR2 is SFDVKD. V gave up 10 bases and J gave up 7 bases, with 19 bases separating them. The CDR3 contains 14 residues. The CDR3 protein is CATGAGARGNEQFF. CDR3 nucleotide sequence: TGTGCCACGGGGGCCGGGGCTAGAGGTAATGAGCAGTTCTTC.

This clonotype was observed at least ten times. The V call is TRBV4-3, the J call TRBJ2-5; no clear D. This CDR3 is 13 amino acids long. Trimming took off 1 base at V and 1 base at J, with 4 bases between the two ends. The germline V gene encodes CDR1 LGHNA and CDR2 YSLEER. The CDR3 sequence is CASSQGVQETQYF. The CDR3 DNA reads TGCGCCAGCAGCCAAGGAGTCCAAGAGACCCAGTACTTC.

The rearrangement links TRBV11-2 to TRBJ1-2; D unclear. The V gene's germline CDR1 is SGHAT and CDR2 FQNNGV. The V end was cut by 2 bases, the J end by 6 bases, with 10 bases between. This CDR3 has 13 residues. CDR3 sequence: CASSLQERDGYTF. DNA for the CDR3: TGTGCCAGCAGCTTACAGGAGAGGGATGGCTACACCTTC.

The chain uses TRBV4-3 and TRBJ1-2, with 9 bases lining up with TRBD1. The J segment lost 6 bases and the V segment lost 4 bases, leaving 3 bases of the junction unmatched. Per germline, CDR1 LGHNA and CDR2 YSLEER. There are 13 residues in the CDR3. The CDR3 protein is CASSPGTGHGYTF. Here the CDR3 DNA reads TGCGCCAGCAGCCCCGGGACAGGGCATGGCTACACCTTC.

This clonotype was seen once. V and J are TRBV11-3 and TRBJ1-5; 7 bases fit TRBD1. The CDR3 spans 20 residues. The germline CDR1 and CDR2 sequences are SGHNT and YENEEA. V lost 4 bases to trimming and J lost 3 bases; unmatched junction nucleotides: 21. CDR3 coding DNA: TGTGCCAGCAGCTGGGCCCGGGTGACCTATACAGGGGTTTCCAATCAGCCCCAGCATTTT. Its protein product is CASSWARVTYTGVSNQPQHF.

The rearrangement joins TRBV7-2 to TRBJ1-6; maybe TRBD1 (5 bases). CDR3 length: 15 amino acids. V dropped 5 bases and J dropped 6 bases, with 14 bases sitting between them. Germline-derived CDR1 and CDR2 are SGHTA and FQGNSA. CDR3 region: CASSQQGSANSPLHF. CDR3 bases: TGTGCCAGCAGCCAGCAGGGCAGTGCTAATTCACCCCTCCACTTT. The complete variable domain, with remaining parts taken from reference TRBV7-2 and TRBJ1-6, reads GAGVSQSPSNKVTEKGKDVELRCDPISGHTALYWYRQSLGQGLEFLIYFQGNSAPDKSGLPSDRFSAERTGGSVSTLTIQRTQQEDSAVYLCASSQQGSANSPLHFGNGTRLTVT.

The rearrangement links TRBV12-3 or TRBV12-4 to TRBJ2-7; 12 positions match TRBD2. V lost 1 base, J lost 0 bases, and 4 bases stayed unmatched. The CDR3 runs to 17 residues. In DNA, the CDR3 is TGTGCCAGCAGTTTAGGGGGACTAGCGGGTCGCTCCTACGAGCAGTACTTC. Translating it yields CASSLGGLAGRSYEQYF.

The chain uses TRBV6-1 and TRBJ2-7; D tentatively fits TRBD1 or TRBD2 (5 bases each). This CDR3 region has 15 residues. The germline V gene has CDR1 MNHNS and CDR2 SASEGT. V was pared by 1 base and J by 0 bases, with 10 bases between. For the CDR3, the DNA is TGTGCCAGCAGTGAAGAAGCAGGGAGCTCCTACGAGCAGTACTTC. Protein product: CASSEEAGSSYEQYF.

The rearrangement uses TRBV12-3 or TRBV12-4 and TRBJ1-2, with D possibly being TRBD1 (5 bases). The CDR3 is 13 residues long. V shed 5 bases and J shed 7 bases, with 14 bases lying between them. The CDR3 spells CASSTTGTTGYTF. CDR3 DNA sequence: TGTGCCAGCAGTACAACGGGGACGACTGGCTACACCTTC.

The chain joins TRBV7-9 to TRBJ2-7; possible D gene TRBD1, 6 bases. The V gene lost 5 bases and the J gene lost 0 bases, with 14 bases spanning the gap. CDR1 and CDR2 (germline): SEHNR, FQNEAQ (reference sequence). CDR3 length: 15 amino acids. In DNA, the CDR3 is TGTGCCAGCAGCCCGTCGGACAGTTACTCCTACGAGCAGTACTTC. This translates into CASSPSDSYSYEQYF.

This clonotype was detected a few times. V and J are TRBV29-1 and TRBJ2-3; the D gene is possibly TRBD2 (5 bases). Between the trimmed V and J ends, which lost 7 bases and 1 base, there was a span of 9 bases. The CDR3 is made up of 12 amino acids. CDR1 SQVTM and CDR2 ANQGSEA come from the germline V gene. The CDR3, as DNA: TGCAGCGGCATGAGGGGCACAGATACGCAGTATTTT. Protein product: CSGMRGTDTQYF.

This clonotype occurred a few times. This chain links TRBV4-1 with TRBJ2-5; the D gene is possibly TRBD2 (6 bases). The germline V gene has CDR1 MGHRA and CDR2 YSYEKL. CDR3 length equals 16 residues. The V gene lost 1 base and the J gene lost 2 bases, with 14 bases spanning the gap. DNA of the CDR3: TGCGCCAGCAGCCAAGTATTTGGACGGGAGCAAGAGACCCAGTACTTC. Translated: CASSQVFGREQETQYF.